This entry features one TCR beta chain sequence. What it recognizes is unknown. The read falls 3 residues short of the CDR3 end, and the missing part is taken from the germline J gene. These data originate in a study of T cells in women clearing cervical HPV infection. Study-level background: Cases' blood sampling followed lesion detection by median approximately 140 days (90 to 200). With HLA typing for only a few women, HLA confounding remains possible. Overall study results and limits: TRBV6-7 abundance was lower in cases than controls (roughly 0.12% versus 0.15%).

immunoSEQ multiplex PCR used an average of approximately 1,300 ng genomic DNA. Produced via immunoSEQ multiplex PCR; TCRdb's table is partial and in-frame only. Its clone listing holds approximately 34,000 clones. The ends were cut back, 2 bases at V and 4 bases at J, with 4 bases in the middle. The CDR3 is 12 amino acids. What was sequenced was blood buffy coat. The receptor comes from a woman between 18 and 70 years old with a cervical HPV16 infection that either progressed to CIN3+ or cleared (not recorded which). The genes are TRBV12-3 or TRBV12-4 and TRBJ2-3; no clear D. CDR3 DNA, as far as it was read: TGTGCCAGCAGTTTAAGGCCAGATACG. Translating it yields CASSLRPDT. In full, the CDR3 is CASSLRPDTQYF.